What follows are 15 T cell receptor beta chains derived from one specimen sequenced in a study of CD8 T cells in Susac syndrome. After extraction with the RNeasy kit, roughly 0.45 to 1 ug of the RNA was reverse transcribed using random hexamers. Each CDR3 protein is one row after TCRdb ran MiXCR on the immunoSEQ multiplex PCR reads. This sample has about 180,000 distinct CDR3 sequences; around 95% occur once, and the top ten carry less than 0.2%. The sequenced material came from CD8+ T cells from PBMCs. These receptors came from a human donor with multiple sclerosis.

This clonotype was recorded once. The chain combines TRBV2 with TRBJ2-3, with 8 bases matching TRBD2. The CDR3 runs to 17 residues. With V trimmed by 3 bases and J by 1 base, 9 bases remained unmatched. CDR1 SNHLY and CDR2 FYNNEI come from the germline V gene. CDR3 region: CASSDITGLAGTDTQYF. The DNA of the CDR3 is TGTGCCAGCAGTGATATTACTGGACTAGCAGGCACAGATACGCAGTATTTT.

This rearrangement joins TRBV2 to TRBJ2-2, with a weak D call TRBD1 (6 bases). The CDR3 has 14 residues. V was trimmed by 3 bases and J by 5 bases, leaving 10 bases between them. Germline lookup yields CDR1 SNHLY and CDR2 FYNNEI. The CDR3 DNA is TGTGCCAGCAGTGACAGGGGAGAAACCGGGGAGCTGTTTTTT. Its protein is CASSDRGETGELFF.

This chain links TRBV6-5 with TRBJ2-7; D is perhaps TRBD2 (7 bases). V dropped 3 bases and J dropped 1 base, with 16 bases sitting between them. The CDR3 consists of 16 residues. CDR1 MNHEY and CDR2 SVGAGI come from the germline V gene. The CDR3, as DNA: TGTGCCAGCAGTTATGGGGGGGGCCCACGATCCTACGAGCAGTACTTC. Protein sequence: CASSYGGGPRSYEQYF.

The rearrangement joins TRBV28 to TRBJ2-5; 8 nucleotides match TRBD1. The CDR3 extends over 12 amino acids. CDR1 is MDHEN, CDR2 SYDVKM, per germline. V lost 8 bases and J lost 5; bases outside the gene matches: 4. The CDR3 loop is CASSDRVETQYF. The DNA for the CDR3 is TGTGCCAGCTCGGACAGGGTTGAGACCCAGTACTTC.

The chain uses TRBV9 and TRBJ2-5, with D perhaps matching TRBD1 (6 bases). The V and J ends lost 0 bases and 2 bases respectively, with 14 bases between them. There are 16 residues in the CDR3. Germline values: CDR1 SGDLS, CDR2 YYNGEE. DNA for the CDR3: TGTGCCAGCAGCGTAGATCACACAGGGAAACAAGAGACCCAGTACTTC. It encodes CASSVDHTGKQETQYF.

The chain recombines TRBV7-8 with TRBJ1-1; D gene uncertain. Germline CDR1 SGHVS, CDR2 FQNEAQ. This CDR3 has 13 residues. Trimming left V 3 bases short and J 1 base short, with 6 bases between. In DNA, the CDR3 is TGTGCCAGCAGCTTCTACACGAACACTGAAGCTTTCTTT. It codes for CASSFYTNTEAFF.

The chain couples TRBV2 to TRBJ1-1; D remains ambiguous. Trimming stripped 2 bases from V and 1 base from J, with 11 bases between. The CDR3 runs to 15 residues. The germline gives CDR1 SNHLY, CDR2 FYNNEI. CDR3 loop: CASSEWIDKNTEAFF. CDR3 nucleotide sequence: TGTGCCAGCAGTGAATGGATCGACAAGAACACTGAAGCTTTCTTT.

The genes are TRBV7-2 and TRBJ1-2; maybe TRBD1 (6 bases). Germline CDR1 and CDR2: SGHTA and FQGNSA. V was shortened by 5 bases and J by 7 bases, with 20 bases between the two germline ends. The CDR3 has 15 residues. The CDR3 bases are TGTGCCAGCAGCCAGTACTCGGGGGGCGACGGTGGCTACACCTTC. Translation gives CASSQYSGGDGGYTF.

Only one count was recorded for this clonotype. The rearrangement uses TRBV20-1 and TRBJ2-1, with 10 bases lining up with TRBD2. This CDR3 comprises 13 residues. With 6 bases clipped from V and 8 bases from J, the junction kept 7 bases outside the gene matches. Germline CDR1 DFQATT, CDR2 SNEGSKA (reference sequence). In DNA, the CDR3 is TGCAGTGCCCCGGGACTAGCGATCGATGAGCAGTTCTTC. Its translation is CSAPGLAIDEQFF.

This clonotype was picked up one time. The chain recombines TRBV3-1 with TRBJ2-5; TRBD2 might be the D (6 bases). The CDR3 is made up of 15 amino acids. The V gene lost 4 bases and the J gene lost 0 bases, with 12 bases spanning the gap. The germline V gene encodes CDR1 LGHDT and CDR2 YNNKEL (reference sequence). CDR3 DNA: TGTGCCAGCAGCCCTGCAGGGAGGTACCAAGAGACCCAGTACTTC. Amino acids: CASSPAGRYQETQYF.

The chain couples TRBV2 to TRBJ2-7, with 12 bases aligning to TRBD1. After removal of 3 bases from V and 5 bases from J, the junction contained 11 bases not matched to a gene. CDR1 is SNHLY, CDR2 FYNNEI, per germline. The CDR3 is 17 residues long. The CDR3, as DNA: TGTGCCAGCAGTGATGAGGGACAGGGGGCGTTTGGTGACGAGCAGTACTTC. Translation gives CASSDEGQGAFGDEQYF. Full variable domain (missing parts from reference TRBV2 and TRBJ2-7): EPEVTQTPSHQVTQMGQEVILRCVPISNHLYFYWYRQILGQKVEFLVSFYNNEISEKSEIFDDQFSVERPDGSNFTLKIRSTKLEDSAMYFCASSDEGQGAFGDEQYFGPGTRLTVT.

The V gene is TRBV4-1, the J gene TRBJ1-2, with unresolved D. V dropped 4 bases and J dropped 7 bases, with 10 bases sitting between them. This CDR3 is 12 amino acids long. Looked up from germline, CDR1 is MGHRA and CDR2 is YSYEKL. CDR3 DNA: TGCGCCAGCAGCCCGCTCAGTGGTGGCTACACCTTC. This sequence encodes CASSPLSGGYTF.

The V and J genes are TRBV20-1 and TRBJ2-7; 8 positions agree with TRBD2. Germline loops: CDR1 DFQATT, CDR2 SNEGSKA (reference sequence). Losses at the gene ends were 0 bases for V and 9 bases for J; bases not matched to a gene: 16. This CDR3 is 16 amino acids long. The CDR3 nucleotides read TGCAGTGCTAGAGATTTGGCCAGCGGGAGTCACCGCCCGCAGTACTTC. It codes for CSARDLASGSHRPQYF.

The chain employs TRBV15 and TRBJ2-7, with TRBD1 identical over 7 bases. CDR3 size: 15 residues. Germline-derived CDR1 and CDR2 are LNHNV and YYDKDF (reference sequence). J was trimmed by 2 bases and V by 2 bases; bases with no gene match: 6. CDR3 region: CATSRLTGDPYEQYF. The CDR3 nucleotides are TGTGCCACCAGCAGACTAACAGGGGACCCCTACGAGCAGTACTTC.

This chain links TRBV7-9 with TRBJ1-5; D gene uncertain. Germline V gene lookup returns CDR1 SEHNR and CDR2 FQNEAQ (reference sequence). Trimming removed 5 bases at V and 1 base at J, with 9 bases between. CDR3 size: 14 residues. The CDR3 protein is CASSPATSNQPQHF. The CDR3 DNA follows: TGTGCCAGCAGCCCCGCCACGAGCAATCAGCCCCAGCATTTT.